One and the same sample provided the 10 T cell receptor beta chains below, sequenced in a study of PD-1 blockade in classical Hodgkin lymphoma. Clones were sequenced by immunoSEQ multiplex PCR, and TCRdb holds only the in-frame ones, with some missing. The sample has some 20,000 clones; about 65% are singletons. All patients experienced relapse after autologous stem cell transplantation, and brentuximab vedotin exposure was variable. The input for sequencing was peripheral blood mononuclear cells (PBMCs), taken at baseline. Receptor source: a human donor with classical Hodgkin lymphoma.

The chain recombines TRBV5-4 with TRBJ1-1; 7 bases fit TRBD1. J was trimmed by 2 bases and V by 7 bases; bases with no gene match: 11. Germline V CDR1 and CDR2: SGHNT, YYREEE (reference sequence). This CDR3 region has 15 residues. CDR3 in amino acids: CASRPGQLKNTEAFF. In DNA form, the CDR3 reads TGTGCCAGCCGACCGGGACAGTTAAAAAACACTGAAGCTTTCTTT.

The chain uses TRBV4-1 and TRBJ1-2; TRBD1 matches 7 bases. The CDR3 spans 14 residues. Germline V gene sequence: CDR1 MGHRA, CDR2 YSYEKL. V trimming: 3 bases; J trimming: 7 bases; junction bases outside the gene matches: 8. The CDR3 loop is CASSHEDRLTGYTF. The CDR3, as DNA: TGCGCCAGCAGCCACGAGGACAGGCTGACTGGCTACACCTTC.

The gene calls are TRBV5-1 and TRBJ1-4; no clear D gene. The V end was cut by 5 bases, the J end by 4 bases, with 6 bases between. Germline V CDR1 and CDR2: SGHRS, YFSETQ. This CDR3 contains 12 residues. The CDR3 loop is CASRLGNEKLFF. The DNA for the CDR3 is TGCGCCAGCAGGTTAGGTAATGAAAAACTGTTTTTT.

The rearrangement links TRBV7-2 to TRBJ2-2; 8 bases align to TRBD1. Trimming removed 0 bases from V and 6 bases from J; junction bases left unmatched: 3. Germline CDR1 is SGHTA and CDR2 is FQGNSA. The CDR3 runs to 15 residues. In nucleotides, the CDR3 is TGTGCCAGCAGCTTAGCGAGACAGGGGTCCGGGGAGCTGTTTTTT. This encodes CASSLARQGSGELFF.

The rearrangement joins TRBV30 to TRBJ1-1; the D is unclear. The CDR3 consists of 15 residues. Germline values: CDR1 GTSNPN, CDR2 SVGIG (reference sequence). The germline V and J ends were trimmed by 0 bases and 1 base, with 12 bases remaining between them. Written as DNA, the CDR3 is TGTGCCTGGAGTGTAAGGCTTCAGAAGAACACTGAAGCTTTCTTT. Translated, it gives CAWSVRLQKNTEAFF.

The V and J genes are TRBV5-8 and TRBJ2-7; 10 bases are shared with TRBD1. The V segment lost 4 bases and the J segment 6 bases; nucleotides outside the gene matches: 10. Per the germline V gene, CDR1 is SGHTS and CDR2 is YDEGEE. The CDR3 consists of 15 residues. CDR3 coding DNA: TGTGCCAGCAGCATTGGGGGACAGGGGTTATCCGAGCAGTACTTC. Its protein is CASSIGGQGLSEQYF.

The chain employs TRBV19 and TRBJ1-4; no clear D gene. Germline CDR1 is LNHDA and CDR2 is SQIVND (reference sequence). This CDR3 has 13 residues. V lost 3 bases to trimming and J lost 4 bases, with 6 bases between them. The CDR3 sequence: CASSILVNEKLFF. The CDR3 nucleotides are TGTGCCAGTAGTATTCTTGTTAATGAAAAACTGTTTTTT.

The chain couples TRBV14 to TRBJ2-7; 7 positions match TRBD1. V lost 6 bases to trimming and J lost 1 base; unmatched junction nucleotides: 6. The germline CDR1 and CDR2 sequences are SGHDN and FVKESK. CDR3 length: 14 amino acids. Here the CDR3 DNA reads TGTGCCAGCAGAACGACAGGGAAATCCTACGAGCAGTACTTC. Translating it yields CASRTTGKSYEQYF.

The rearrangement uses TRBV30 and TRBJ2-4; possibly TRBD1 for D (5 bases). CDR3 length equals 13 residues. Germline V lookup: CDR1 GTSNPN, CDR2 SVGIG (reference sequence). V lost 0 bases, J lost 6 bases, and 9 bases lay in between. The CDR3 sequence is CAWSVGQGNIQYF. CDR3 coding DNA: TGTGCCTGGAGTGTAGGGCAGGGAAACATTCAGTACTTC. Drawing the rest from reference TRBV30 and TRBJ2-4, the complete variable domain is SQTIHQWPATLVQPVGSPLSLECTVEGTSNPNLYWYRQAAGRGLQLLFYSVGIGQISSEVPQNLSASRPQDRQFILSSKKLLLSDSGFYLCAWSVGQGNIQYFGAGTRLSVL.

This chain joins TRBV7-2 and TRBJ1-3, with D perhaps matching TRBD1 (6 bases). The V and J ends lost 5 bases and 4 bases respectively, with 12 bases between them. Germline V gives CDR1 SGHTA, CDR2 FQGNSA. This CDR3 is built from 14 residues. In nucleotides, the CDR3 is TGTGCCAGCAGCCGCGGAGGGGGGGGAAACACCATATATTTT. Translating it yields CASSRGGGGNTIYF. The full variable domain, in which reference TRBV7-2 and TRBJ1-3 provide the parts outside the CDR3, is GAGVSQSPSNKVTEKGKDVELRCDPISGHTALYWYRQSLGQGLEFLIYFQGNSAPDKSGLPSDRFSAERTGGSVSTLTIQRTQQEDSAVYLCASSRGGGGNTIYFGEGSWLTVV.